This entry lists 30 T cell receptor beta chains sequenced from one sample in a study of T cell repertoires in cytomegalovirus infection. TCRdb called the reads again in MiXCR, with one record for every CDR3 protein. This table has some 560,000 distinct CDR3 sequences, around two fifths appearing once. Their antigens remain unidentified. This material consisted of cultured PBMCs, taken from culture after CMV antigen stimulation. The receptors were sampled from a human donor in good health (CMV status not recorded). Some clones in this sample may be carry-over from other donors' samples.

The chain recombines TRBV29-1 with TRBJ2-5; D gene uncertain. The CDR3 is 13 residues long. CDR1 and CDR2 from the germline V gene are SQVTM and ANQGSEA. V lost 4 bases to trimming and J lost 5 bases, with 14 bases between them. CDR3 in amino acids: CSVGFFRWETQYF. The DNA of the CDR3 is TGCAGCGTTGGGTTCTTTAGGTGGGAGACCCAGTACTTC. The full variable domain, in which reference TRBV29-1 and TRBJ2-5 provide the parts outside the CDR3, is SAVISQKPSRDICQRGTSLTIQCQVDSQVTMMFWYRQQPGQSLTLIATANQGSEATYESGFVIDKFPISRPNLTFSTLTVSNMSPEDSSIYLCSVGFFRWETQYFGPGTRLLVL.

V is TRBV7-9 and J is TRBJ1-6; 8 bases line up with TRBD1. This CDR3 has 15 amino acids. Germline CDR1 SEHNR, CDR2 FQNEAQ (reference sequence). Trimming took 5 bases from V and 4 from J; bases not matched to a gene: 4. The CDR3 protein is CASSLGQAYNSPLHF. CDR3 DNA sequence: TGTGCCAGCAGCCTGGGACAGGCTTATAATTCACCCCTCCACTTT. The variable domain in full, completed from reference TRBV7-9 and TRBJ1-6, reads DTGVSQNPRHKITKRGQNVTFRCDPISEHNRLYWYRQTLGQGPEFLTYFQNEAQLEKSRLLSDRFSAERPKGSFSTLEIQRTEQGDSAMYLCASSLGQAYNSPLHFGNGTRLTVT.

The J gene is TRBJ2-2, the V gene TRBV7-2, with D uncertain. Trimming left V 6 bases short and J 7 bases short, with 9 bases between. Germline CDR1 and CDR2: SGHTA and FQGNSA. The CDR3 spans 12 residues. The CDR3 DNA follows: TGTGCCAGCAGTTCGCCGGGCGGGGAGCTGTTTTTT. Protein: CASSSPGGELFF. The full variable domain, its missing parts supplied by reference TRBV7-2 and TRBJ2-2, is GAGVSQSPSNKVTEKGKDVELRCDPISGHTALYWYRQSLGQGLEFLIYFQGNSAPDKSGLPSDRFSAERTGGSVSTLTIQRTQQEDSAVYLCASSSPGGELFFGEGSRLTVL.

In its sample, this clonotype was seen a few times. V is TRBV6-5 and J is TRBJ2-5; D uncertain. Trimming left V 2 bases short and J 5 bases short, with 12 bases between. Per the germline V gene, CDR1 is MNHEY and CDR2 is SVGAGI. This CDR3 region has 14 residues. The CDR3 sequence: CASSYAGLGETQYF. The DNA for the CDR3 is TGTGCCAGCAGTTACGCTGGCTTGGGGGAGACCCAGTACTTC.

In this sample, this clonotype turned up a few times. The chain links TRBV6-1 to TRBJ1-6; 7 nucleotides line up with TRBD1. V was clipped by 6 bases and J by 7 bases; unmatched bases: 6. The CDR3 extends over 14 amino acids. Germline-derived CDR1 and CDR2 are MNHNS and SASEGT. In DNA, the CDR3 is TGTGCCAGCAGCCGACAGGGAAGGAATTCACCCCTCCACTTT. It codes for CASSRQGRNSPLHF.

The chain couples TRBV27 to TRBJ2-1, with D possibly TRBD1 on 5 matching bases. There are 17 residues in the CDR3. V lost 1 base, J lost 7 bases, and 20 bases lay in between. Germline CDR1 MNHEY, CDR2 SMNVEV (reference sequence). CDR3 protein: CASSLFPARSRTNEQFF. CDR3 DNA: TGTGCCAGCAGTTTATTCCCAGCGCGGTCAAGGACAAATGAGCAGTTCTTC.

The J gene is TRBJ2-3, the V gene TRBV12-5; D unclear. Germline CDR1 is LGHNT and CDR2 is FRNRAP. CDR3 length: 12 amino acids. Trimming pared 4 bases from V and 1 base from J, leaving 3 bases between. CDR3 sequence (DNA): TGTGCTAGTGGTTGGGGCACAGATACGCAGTATTTT. This encodes CASGWGTDTQYF.

The chain joins TRBV7-2 to TRBJ2-3; D not resolved. The CDR3 totals 13 residues. Germline V gene sequence: CDR1 SGHTA, CDR2 FQGNSA. Trimming took 5 bases from V and 5 from J, leaving 11 bases between them. In nucleotides, the CDR3 is TGTGCCAGCAGCCCCCCCCCGGGAGATACGCAGTATTTT. Translated: CASSPPPGDTQYF.

The table lists this clonotype with a count of one. The chain uses TRBV2 and TRBJ1-4, with TRBD1 matching over 7 bases. J gave up 8 bases and V 6 bases, and 9 bases lay outside the gene matches. CDR1 is SNHLY, CDR2 FYNNEI, per germline. The CDR3 covers 14 residues. This CDR3 is CASSLTGIGEKLFF. In DNA, the CDR3 is TGTGCCAGCAGCTTGACAGGGATCGGCGAAAAACTGTTTTTT.

The chain couples TRBV29-1 to TRBJ1-1; D possibly corresponds to TRBD1 (5 bases). This CDR3 region has 13 residues. Germline assignment: CDR1 SQVTM and CDR2 ANQGSEA. V dropped 3 bases and J dropped 4 bases, with 12 bases sitting between them. CDR3 nucleotide sequence: TGCAGCGTTGAGGTGACAGTATCCACTGAAGCTTTCTTT. It codes for CSVEVTVSTEAFF. Full variable domain (missing parts from reference TRBV29-1 and TRBJ1-1): SAVISQKPSRDICQRGTSLTIQCQVDSQVTMMFWYRQQPGQSLTLIATANQGSEATYESGFVIDKFPISRPNLTFSTLTVSNMSPEDSSIYLCSVEVTVSTEAFFGQGTRLTVV.

This chain uses TRBV19 with TRBJ2-1; D is perhaps TRBD1 (6 bases). The CDR3 runs 17 residues. The V end lost 3 bases, the J end lost 6 bases, and 21 bases lay between the germline ends. Germline CDR1 and CDR2: LNHDA and SQIVND (reference sequence). CDR3 in amino acids: CASSIRGGGVKSNEQFF. The CDR3, as DNA: TGTGCCAGTAGTATCAGGGGTGGGGGAGTAAAGAGCAATGAGCAGTTCTTC.

This sequence joins TRBV4-1 and TRBJ1-2; TRBD1 matches at 8 bases. V shed 1 base and J 4 bases; nucleotides not matched to a gene: 5. From germline, CDR1 is MGHRA and CDR2 YSYEKL. The CDR3 runs to 15 residues. CDR3 sequence: CASSQVQGAFYGYTF. The CDR3 DNA is TGCGCCAGCAGCCAAGTGCAGGGGGCTTTCTATGGCTACACCTTC.

This clonotype came up a few times. This chain connects TRBV6-2 or TRBV6-3 to TRBJ2-3; D is ambiguous. The CDR3 extends over 16 amino acids. Germline CDR1 is MNHEY and CDR2 is SVGEGT. V lost 6 bases to trimming and J lost 4 bases, with 20 bases between them. The CDR3 DNA reads as TGTGCCAGCAGCCCCCGCTTTTATACGGACGCAGATACGCAGTATTTT. It codes for CASSPRFYTDADTQYF.

The V gene is TRBV5-4, the J gene TRBJ2-2, with 9 bases that match TRBD2. The CDR3 runs 19 residues. V was pared by 4 bases and J by 0 bases, with 13 bases of the junction left unmatched. Germline lookup yields CDR1 SGHNT and CDR2 YYREEE (reference sequence). The CDR3 spells CASSTISWRGGANTGELFF. The CDR3 DNA follows: TGTGCCAGCAGCACCATTAGCTGGCGGGGGGGAGCGAACACCGGGGAGCTGTTTTTT.

The CDR3 DNA follows: TGCAGTGCTAGAGGGACTAGCGGACCATACAATGAGCAGTTCTTC. The encoded protein is CSARGTSGPYNEQFF. V and J are TRBV20-1 and TRBJ2-1; the match to TRBD2 covers 10 bases. CDR3 length: 15 amino acids. With V trimmed by 1 base and J by 4 bases, 4 bases remained unmatched. Germline V gene sequence: CDR1 DFQATT, CDR2 SNEGSKA (reference sequence).

This clonotype occurred a few times. The chain couples TRBV7-2 to TRBJ2-7; D uncertain. Germline V gives CDR1 SGHTA, CDR2 FQGNSA. The CDR3 runs 14 residues. The V end was cut by 7 bases, the J end by 1 base, with 14 bases between. The CDR3 nucleotides read TGTGCCAGCAACCCCACCCCGGAATCCTACGAGCAGTACTTC. Its protein product is CASNPTPESYEQYF.

This clonotype was detected a few times. This chain connects TRBV20-1 to TRBJ2-1; D call uncertain. CDR3 length: 16 amino acids. V was trimmed by 6 bases and J by 7 bases, leaving 25 bases between them. In germline, CDR1 is DFQATT, CDR2 SNEGSKA (reference sequence). The CDR3 DNA follows: TGCAGTGCCAACCGAAACGCGCCGCAAGAGAAGAATGAGCAGTTCTTC. This encodes CSANRNAPQEKNEQFF.

V gene TRBV7-2 combines with J gene TRBJ1-6; TRBD1 agrees at 9 bases. CDR1 and CDR2 (germline): SGHTA, FQGNSA. The ends lost 5 bases at V and 1 base at J; junction bases unmatched: 6. The CDR3 has 17 amino acids. As DNA, the CDR3 is TGTGCCAGCAGCCCGGGACAGGGTTGGTCCTATAATTCACCCCTCCACTTT. Translation: CASSPGQGWSYNSPLHF. The variable domain in full, with the rest retrieved from reference TRBV7-2 and TRBJ1-6, is GAGVSQSPSNKVTEKGKDVELRCDPISGHTALYWYRQSLGQGLEFLIYFQGNSAPDKSGLPSDRFSAERTGGSVSTLTIQRTQQEDSAVYLCASSPGQGWSYNSPLHFGNGTRLTVT.

This clonotype appeared a few times. V is TRBV7-2 and J is TRBJ1-2; D is unresolved. V was clipped by 5 bases and J by 8 bases, with 18 bases between them. This CDR3 spans 14 amino acids. CDR1 and CDR2 (germline): SGHTA, FQGNSA. DNA of the CDR3: TGTGCCAGCAGCCCATGGCGGGATCGGGTGGGCTACACCTTC. It translates to CASSPWRDRVGYTF.

The chain couples TRBV7-2 to TRBJ2-3; a possible D gene is TRBD1 (6 bases). Trimming left V 0 bases short and J 1 base short, with 8 bases between. The CDR3 covers 15 residues. Germline-derived CDR1 and CDR2 are SGHTA and FQGNSA. The CDR3 here is CASSLAGARTDTQYF. The DNA for the CDR3 is TGTGCCAGCAGCTTAGCGGGGGCCCGCACAGATACGCAGTATTTT.

This clonotype was counted only a few times. V gene TRBV12-3 or TRBV12-4 combines with J gene TRBJ1-1, with D perhaps matching TRBD1 (6 bases). CDR3 length equals 14 residues. V dropped 6 bases and J dropped 4 bases, with 15 bases sitting between them. In DNA form, the CDR3 reads TGTGCCAGCAGCCCGAGGGGGGGGGGCACTGAAGCTTTCTTT. This sequence encodes CASSPRGGGTEAFF.

The chain employs TRBV27 and TRBJ1-2; 10 nucleotides align to TRBD1. Germline CDR1 MNHEY, CDR2 SMNVEV (reference sequence). The CDR3 contains 14 residues. The V gene end was trimmed by 6 bases and the J gene end by 5 bases; junction bases not matched to a gene: 6. The DNA for the CDR3 is TGTGCCAGCAGGCCGACAGGGGGCTGGTATGGCTACACCTTC. This encodes CASRPTGGWYGYTF.

V and J are TRBV10-3 and TRBJ2-3; 10 bases are a match to TRBD1. J gave up 4 bases and V 11 bases, and 6 bases lay outside the gene matches. Per germline, CDR1 ENHRY and CDR2 SYGVKD. CDR3 length: 13 amino acids. The CDR3, as DNA: TGTGCCTTGGGACAGGGGACGCCAGATACGCAGTATTTT. Translated, it gives CALGQGTPDTQYF.

The gene calls are TRBV12-3 or TRBV12-4 and TRBJ1-6; D unresolved. V lost 3 bases and J lost 1, with 7 bases in between. The CDR3 consists of 15 residues. This CDR3 is CASSLAESYNSPLHF. The CDR3 DNA reads TGTGCCAGCAGTTTGGCGGAGTCCTATAATTCACCCCTCCACTTT.

CDR3 amino acids: CATSRDPGASYEQYF. CDR3 nucleotide sequence: TGTGCCACCAGCAGAGACCCAGGGGCCTCCTACGAGCAGTACTTC. V gene TRBV15 combines with J gene TRBJ2-7; D perhaps matches TRBD1 (6 bases). The CDR3 runs 15 residues. Looked up from germline, CDR1 is LNHNV and CDR2 is YYDKDF (reference sequence). Trimming removed 0 bases at V and 0 bases at J, with 9 bases between.

This clonotype came up many times. The chain is built from TRBV7-8 and TRBJ1-2; D gene ambiguous. Per germline, CDR1 SGHVS and CDR2 FQNEAQ. The ends were cut back, 4 bases at V and 5 bases at J, with 14 bases in the middle. The CDR3 contains 14 residues. CDR3 in amino acids: CASSSRQFLYGYTF. CDR3 nucleotides: TGTGCCAGCAGCTCTCGACAATTCTTATATGGCTACACCTTC.

This chain connects TRBV28 to TRBJ2-7; D is possibly TRBD1 or TRBD2 (5 bases each). The CDR3 extends over 17 amino acids. Germline lookup yields CDR1 MDHEN and CDR2 SYDVKM. V gave up 2 bases and J gave up 3 bases, with 20 bases separating them. The CDR3 DNA sequence: TGTGCCAGCAGTTTACTTATCGGGGCAGGTGGAGACTACGAGCAGTACTTC. It codes for CASSLLIGAGGDYEQYF.

J is TRBJ1-1 and V is TRBV5-4, with a tentative D call TRBD1 (5 bases). There are 16 residues in the CDR3. Trimming removed 0 bases at V and 2 bases at J, with 14 bases between. Germline CDR1 is SGHNT and CDR2 is YYREEE (reference sequence). The CDR3 sequence is CASSLDQRGSNTEAFF. For the CDR3, the DNA is TGTGCCAGCAGCTTGGATCAGAGGGGTTCAAACACTGAAGCTTTCTTT.

This clonotype came up a few times. The chain is built from TRBV7-2 and TRBJ2-3; a weak D match, TRBD2 (5 bases). Looked up from germline, CDR1 is SGHTA and CDR2 is FQGNSA. The V and J ends lost 5 bases and 9 bases respectively, with 21 bases between them. The CDR3 extends over 15 amino acids. CDR3 protein: CASSLNSAGGRTQYF. CDR3 sequence (DNA): TGTGCCAGCAGCCTGAACTCAGCCGGAGGAAGGACGCAGTATTTT.

J is TRBJ1-1 and V is TRBV15, with D hard to call. V shed 3 bases and J shed 8 bases, with 16 bases lying between them. Germline V lookup: CDR1 LNHNV, CDR2 YYDKDF (reference sequence). This CDR3 contains 14 residues. CDR3 bases: TGTGCCACCAGCAGGGGAGAGAGGACGCGAGAAGCTTTCTTT. As protein: CATSRGERTREAFF. The full variable domain, its missing parts supplied by reference TRBV15 and TRBJ1-1, is DAMVIQNPRYQVTQFGKPVTLSCSQTLNHNVMYWYQQKSSQAPKLLFHYYDKDFNNEADTPDNFQSRRPNTSFCFLDIRSPGLGDTAMYLCATSRGERTREAFFGQGTRLTVV.